These 18 T cell receptor beta chains were all obtained from the same sample, sequenced in a study of blood T cell repertoires in COVID-19 (dated by TCRdb to the early 2020s). Library generation was performed with the immunoSEQ multiplex PCR assay. The source is immuneACCESS, and TCRdb retained only in-frame sequences with V and J called. Part of the clones is not carried over; for the studies checked, unresolved V genes explain less than half of this, and the remainder is unexplained. The sample profile shows about 49,000 clones; roughly four fifths of them were found once. Of the sample, 2.5% to 3% is held by the ten largest clones. Sequenced input: peripheral blood. Receptor source: a woman aged 60 to 75 with acute or convalescent COVID-19.

The DNA for the CDR3 is TGCGCCAGCAGCTCCCTGGGAGAGATCTCCTACGAGCAGTACTTC. This gives the protein CASSSLGEISYEQYF. The chain is built from TRBV5-1 and TRBJ2-7; tentatively, D is TRBD2 (5 bases). The CDR3 loop spans 15 amino acids. Trimming took 3 bases from V and 0 from J, leaving 13 bases between them. Germline V gives CDR1 SGHRS, CDR2 YFSETQ.

The J gene is TRBJ2-7, the V gene TRBV5-5, with D tentatively TRBD2 (5 bases). This CDR3 is built from 15 residues. Germline CDR1 is SGHKS and CDR2 is YYEKEE (reference sequence). V was pared by 3 bases and J by 2 bases, with 15 bases between. The CDR3 bases are TGTGCCAGCAGCTCTACGGCGGGCCGGGCCTACGAGCAGTACTTC. Translating gives CASSSTAGRAYEQYF.

V gene TRBV6-2 or TRBV6-3 combines with J gene TRBJ2-1; 14 bases agree with TRBD2. This CDR3 has 15 residues. The J segment lost 7 bases and the V segment lost 5 bases, leaving 4 bases of the junction unmatched. Germline V lookup: CDR1 MNHEY, CDR2 SVGEGT. CDR3: CASSHGTSGGNEQFF. The DNA of the CDR3 is TGTGCCAGCAGTCATGGGACTAGCGGGGGAAATGAGCAGTTCTTC.

This clone has more than one count but fewer than ten. The CDR3: CASSRPGGVTNTGELFF. The CDR3 DNA reads TGTGCCAGCAGCCGGCCAGGGGGTGTGACGAACACCGGGGAGCTGTTTTTT. V usage is TRBV5-4 and J usage is TRBJ2-2; 7 nucleotides agree with TRBD1. CDR3 length: 17 amino acids. Germline V gene lookup returns CDR1 SGHNT and CDR2 YYREEE (reference sequence). J gave up 0 bases and V 4 bases, and 9 bases lay outside the gene matches.

This clone was picked up a small number of times. This chain links TRBV28 with TRBJ1-1; a possible D gene is TRBD1 (5 bases). V lost 2 bases and J 0 bases, leaving 10 bases between the germline ends. The germline CDR1 and CDR2 sequences are MDHEN and SYDVKM. The CDR3 runs to 15 residues. The CDR3 bases are TGTGCCAGCAGTTTAGGGGCAGCGATGAACACTGAAGCTTTCTTT. Translated, it gives CASSLGAAMNTEAFF. Full variable domain (rest looked up from reference TRBV28 and TRBJ1-1): DVKVTQSSRYLVKRTGEKVFLECVQDMDHENMFWYRQDPGLGLRLIYFSYDVKMKEKGDIPEGYSVSREKKERFSLILESASTNQTSMYLCASSLGAAMNTEAFFGQGTRLTVV.

This rearrangement joins TRBV9 to TRBJ2-6; D may be TRBD1 (6 bases). Trimming shortened V by 0 bases and J by 2 bases, and 9 bases separated the two germline ends. The CDR3 runs to 16 residues. Looked up from germline, CDR1 is SGDLS and CDR2 is YYNGEE. The DNA of the CDR3 is TGTGCCAGCAGCGTAGCTAAGGGGGCTGGGGCCAACGTCCTGACTTTC. Translation: CASSVAKGAGANVLTF.

This chain uses TRBV10-3 with TRBJ1-2; 7 bases match TRBD1. CDR1 is ENHRY and CDR2 is SYGVKD in the germline V gene. The CDR3 is made up of 15 amino acids. Trimming cost V 5 bases and J 8 bases; bases outside gene matches: 14. CDR3 in amino acids: CAISREQGNYVGYTF. CDR3 DNA sequence: TGTGCCATCAGTCGAGAACAGGGGAACTATGTGGGCTACACCTTC.

The table lists this clone with a few counts. J is TRBJ1-2 and V is TRBV23-1, with a possible D match to TRBD1 (6 bases). TRBV23-1 is designated an ORF whose function remains uncertain. There are 13 residues in the CDR3. Trimming left V 9 bases short and J 5 bases short, with 16 bases between. CDR3 DNA: TGCGCCAGAGCTACAGGGTCGGGTTATGGCTACACCTTC. This translates into CARATGSGYGYTF.

The sample holds one count of this clone. The V call is TRBV27, the J call TRBJ2-7, with 8 bases matching TRBD2. CDR3 size: 15 residues. J lost 3 bases, V lost 3 bases, and 7 bases had no gene match. Germline CDR1 MNHEY, CDR2 SMNVEV (reference sequence). The CDR3 loop is CASSFSRGGNYEQYF. The CDR3 DNA reads as TGTGCCAGCAGTTTTAGTCGGGGGGGAAACTACGAGCAGTACTTC.

In DNA form, the CDR3 reads TGTGCCAGCTCACTAGACACTGAAGCTTTCTTT. Translated, it gives CASSLDTEAFF. This chain joins TRBV18 and TRBJ1-1; D gene uncertain. V was cut by 4 bases and J by 3 bases, with 3 bases left in between. Germline V CDR1 and CDR2: KGHSH, LQKENI. CDR3 length equals 11 residues.

The chain carries TRBV19 and TRBJ2-5; 14 bases fit TRBD2. The germline V gene encodes CDR1 LNHDA and CDR2 SQIVND (reference sequence). The CDR3 consists of 15 residues. J gave up 5 bases and V 5 bases, and 4 bases lay outside the gene matches. The CDR3 loop is CASSSTSGRGETQYF. The DNA for the CDR3 is TGTGCCAGTAGTTCGACTAGCGGGAGGGGTGAGACCCAGTACTTC.

The rearrangement links TRBV11-2 to TRBJ2-5, with 9 bases lining up with TRBD2. With V trimmed by 5 bases and J by 4 bases, 5 bases remained unmatched. Per germline, CDR1 SGHAT and CDR2 FQNNGV. This CDR3 spans 14 amino acids. DNA for the CDR3: TGTGCCAGCAGCGTAGCGGGAGTCTTAGAGACCCAGTACTTC. The encoded protein is CASSVAGVLETQYF.

The chain has TRBV27 and TRBJ2-1, with D possibly TRBD1 on 5 matching bases. In germline, CDR1 is MNHEY, CDR2 SMNVEV (reference sequence). V shed 3 bases and J shed 5 bases, with 8 bases lying between them. The CDR3 has 13 amino acids. The CDR3, as DNA: TGTGCCAGCAGTTTTACAGGAAACAATGAGCAGTTCTTC. This translates into CASSFTGNNEQFF.

This clone was found a few times. The J gene is TRBJ1-3, the V gene TRBV7-2; no definite D call. This CDR3 has 13 amino acids. Germline CDR1 is SGHTA and CDR2 is FQGNSA. Trimming removed 2 bases from V and 0 bases from J, with 2 bases in between. CDR3 amino acids: CASSLHSGNTIYF. The CDR3 DNA follows: TGTGCCAGCAGCTTACACTCTGGAAACACCATATATTTT.

This chain joins TRBV7-8 and TRBJ1-2; a weak D match, TRBD1 (5 bases). This CDR3 comprises 15 residues. Germline V CDR1 and CDR2: SGHVS, FQNEAQ. Trimming shortened V by 3 bases and J by 1 base, and 12 bases separated the two germline ends. CDR3 sequence: CASSFLTDLNYGYTF. The CDR3 nucleotides read TGTGCCAGCAGCTTCCTGACAGACCTTAACTATGGCTACACCTTC.

This clone showed up just once. The rearrangement links TRBV6-5 to TRBJ2-3, with 7 nucleotides matching TRBD2. This CDR3 spans 15 amino acids. Trimming took 3 bases from V and 5 from J; bases not matched to a gene: 8. Germline assignment: CDR1 MNHEY and CDR2 SVGAGI. CDR3 bases: TGTGCCAGCAGTTATGAGGCGGGAGTTCGAGATACGCAGTATTTT. It yields the protein CASSYEAGVRDTQYF.

The chain couples TRBV11-2 to TRBJ2-7, with D possibly TRBD2 on 6 matching bases. The germline V and J ends were trimmed by 3 bases and 6 bases, with 12 bases remaining between them. Per the germline V gene, CDR1 is SGHAT and CDR2 is FQNNGV. The CDR3 has 13 residues. The CDR3 DNA follows: TGTGCCAGCAGCTTTCCATGGGGACTCGAGCAGTACTTC. The encoded protein is CASSFPWGLEQYF.

The J gene is TRBJ1-1, the V gene TRBV3-1 (or the pseudogene TRBV3-2); possible D gene TRBD1, 6 bases. Germline V gene data show CDR1 as LGHDT and CDR2 as YNNKEL (reference sequence). V was shortened by 0 bases and J by 5 bases, with 13 bases between the two germline ends. The CDR3 has 15 residues. The chain's CDR3 is CASSQDQGGGTEAFF. The CDR3 coding sequence is TGTGCCAGCAGCCAAGATCAGGGAGGGGGGACTGAAGCTTTCTTT.